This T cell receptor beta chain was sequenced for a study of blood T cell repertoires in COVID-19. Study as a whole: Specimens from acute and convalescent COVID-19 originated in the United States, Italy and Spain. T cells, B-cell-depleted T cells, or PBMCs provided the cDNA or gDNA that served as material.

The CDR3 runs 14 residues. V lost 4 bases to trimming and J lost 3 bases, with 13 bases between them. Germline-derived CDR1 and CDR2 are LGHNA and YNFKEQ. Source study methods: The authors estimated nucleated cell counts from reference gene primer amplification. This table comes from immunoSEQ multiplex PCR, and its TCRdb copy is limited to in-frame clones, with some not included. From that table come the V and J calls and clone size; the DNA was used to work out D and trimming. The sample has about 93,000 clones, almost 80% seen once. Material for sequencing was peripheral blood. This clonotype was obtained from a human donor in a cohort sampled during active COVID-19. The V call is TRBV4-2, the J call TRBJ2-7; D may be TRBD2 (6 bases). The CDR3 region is CASSPSHGGYEQYF. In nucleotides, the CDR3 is TGTGCCAGCAGCCCATCCCACGGGGGCTACGAGCAGTACTTC.